This is a list of T cell receptor beta chains from one sample in a study of blood T cell repertoires in COVID-19. The data were produced by immunoSEQ multiplex PCR, yet TCRdb's version contains in-frame clones alone and is incomplete. The sample holds 120,000 to 150,000 clones; 85% are singletons and the top ten take 6.2%. Material for sequencing was PBMCs or T cells enriched from blood (not recorded which). The receptors stem from a middle-aged woman who had recovered from COVID-19. Each CDR3 is given with its conserved first and last residue. A D gene is named only where the DNA matches it firmly. Expanded clones get a size class; other rows say once, few or many, or leave the size out.

v_gene	j_gene	abundance	d_gene	CDR3aa	CDR3nt
TRBV5-4	TRBJ2-5	NA	TRBD1	CASSFNTGVRETQYF	TGTGCCAGCAGCTTTAACACAGGGGTTAGGGAGACCCAGTACTTC
TRBV15	TRBJ2-6	NA	NA	CATSRDSVQTSGANVLTF	TGTGCCACCAGCAGAGATTCGGTACAGACCTCTGGGGCCAACGTCCTGACTTTC
TRBV29-1	TRBJ2-1	once	TRBD2	CSVELAGYEQFF	TGCAGCGTTGAACTAGCGGGCTATGAGCAGTTCTTC
TRBV28	TRBJ2-7	NA	NA	CASGQTGIAYEQYF	TGTGCCAGCGGACAGACAGGAATTGCCTACGAGCAGTACTTC
TRBV5-1	TRBJ1-2	NA	TRBD1	CASSFEGAGGYTF	TGCGCCAGCAGCTTCGAGGGGGCGGGTGGCTACACCTTC
TRBV20-1	TRBJ2-1	NA	TRBD2	CSASGLAGDNEQFF	TGCAGTGCTAGTGGTCTAGCGGGAGACAATGAGCAGTTCTTC
TRBV5-6	TRBJ1-3	NA	NA	CASSQGSGNTIYF	TGTGCCAGCAGCCAGGGATCTGGAAACACCATATATTTT
TRBV5-6	TRBJ1-6	few	NA	CASSLVQTNNSPLHF	TGTGCCAGCAGCTTGGTGCAGACTAATAATTCACCCCTCCACTTT
TRBV4-1	TRBJ1-1	NA	TRBD1	CASSQVGTGGGNTEAFF	TGCGCCAGCAGCCAAGTCGGAACAGGGGGTGGTAACACTGAAGCTTTCTTT
TRBV6-5	TRBJ2-5	NA	NA	CASSRWTAQETQYF	TGTGCCAGCAGTAGGTGGACAGCCCAAGAGACCCAGTACTTC
TRBV2	TRBJ1-2	NA	TRBD1	CASSGTGGSARYGYTF	TGTGCCAGCAGTGGAACAGGGGGCTCCGCCAGGTATGGCTACACCTTC
TRBV6-2/TRBV6-3	TRBJ2-5	NA	NA	CASSSLTTGFPGETQYF	TGTGCCAGCAGTTCTCTAACAACAGGGTTCCCTGGCGAGACCCAGTACTTC
TRBV7-6	TRBJ2-1	NA	TRBD2	CASSLGSGNPTRIHEQFF	TGTGCCAGCAGCTTAGGTAGCGGGAATCCGACGCGGATTCATGAGCAGTTCTTC
TRBV5-1	TRBJ2-7	NA	NA	CASSLGFTGVYEQYF	TGCGCCAGCAGCTTGGGTTTCACGGGGGTTTACGAGCAGTACTTC
TRBV5-4	TRBJ2-2	NA	TRBD2	CASRMGLAGGTGELFF	TGTGCCAGCAGAATGGGACTAGCGGGAGGAACCGGGGAGCTGTTTTTT
TRBV6-1	TRBJ1-5	NA	TRBD1	CASSEAWTGGSNQPQHF	TGTGCCAGCAGTGAAGCATGGACAGGGGGTAGCAATCAGCCCCAGCATTTT
TRBV3-1/TRBV3-2	TRBJ2-5	NA	NA	CASSQVGSGSDQETQYF	TGTGCCAGCAGCCAAGTCGGATCAGGGTCAGACCAAGAGACCCAGTACTTC
TRBV7-9	TRBJ1-4	NA	NA	CASSVSGPANEKLFF	TGTGCCAGCAGCGTGTCAGGGCCAGCGAATGAAAAACTGTTTTTT
TRBV24-1	TRBJ2-7	NA	NA	CATSDFFSDWPYEQYF	TGTGCCACCAGTGATTTCTTTTCCGACTGGCCCTACGAGCAGTACTTC
TRBV7-9	TRBJ1-2	once	NA	CASSVPRAGYGYTF	TGTGCCAGCAGCGTTCCCAGGGCAGGCTATGGCTACACCTTC
TRBV12-5	TRBJ1-5	once	NA	CASGLVLGRGYNQPQHF	TGTGCTAGTGGTTTGGTACTTGGTAGAGGGTACAATCAGCCCCAGCATTTT
TRBV5-1	TRBJ1-6	NA	NA	CASSLRDINNSPLHF	TGCGCCAGCAGCTTAAGGGACATTAATAATTCACCCCTCCACTTT
TRBV9	TRBJ2-3	NA	NA	CASSPKGAADTQYF	TGTGCCAGCAGCCCCAAGGGAGCGGCAGATACGCAGTATTTT
TRBV7-9	TRBJ1-5	NA	NA	CASSLAGGLNQPQHF	TGTGCCAGCAGCTTAGCGGGTGGACTCAATCAGCCCCAGCATTTT
TRBV21-1	TRBJ2-7	NA	NA	CASLRLDSQITYEQYF	TGTGCCAGCCTTCGGCTCGACAGTCAAATAACCTACGAGCAGTACTTC
TRBV7-3	TRBJ2-6	NA	TRBD2	CASSRVAGGFGANVLTF	TGTGCCAGCAGCCGGGTAGCGGGAGGGTTTGGGGCCAACGTCCTGACTTTC
TRBV4-2	TRBJ2-3	once	TRBD2	CASSQVLAGGPDTQYF	TGTGCCAGCAGCCAAGTGTTAGCGGGAGGGCCAGATACGCAGTATTTT
TRBV2	TRBJ1-1	NA	NA	CASSSTGQPNTEAFF	TGTGCCAGCAGTTCAACCGGACAGCCGAACACTGAAGCTTTCTTT
TRBV2	TRBJ1-1	NA	NA	CASSEGGFTGNTEAFF	TGTGCCAGCAGTGAAGGTGGGTTCACAGGGAACACTGAAGCTTTCTTT
TRBV11-3	TRBJ2-7	NA	NA	CASSLDAGDEQYF	TGTGCCAGCAGCTTAGATGCCGGGGATGAGCAGTACTTC
TRBV9	TRBJ2-1	NA	TRBD2	CASSASGMNEQFF	TGTGCCAGCAGCGCTAGCGGGATGAATGAGCAGTTCTTC
TRBV5-8	TRBJ2-7	NA	NA	CASSPETVALEQYF	TGTGCCAGCAGCCCGGAGACAGTCGCGCTCGAGCAGTACTTC
TRBV5-1	TRBJ2-7	NA	TRBD1	CASSGRGQETTALYEQYF	TGCGCCAGCAGCGGTCGGGGACAGGAGACGACGGCGCTCTACGAGCAGTACTTC
TRBV4-1	TRBJ2-7	once	NA	CASSQRTVSYEQYF	TGCGCCAGCAGCCAGCGGACAGTATCCTACGAGCAGTACTTC
TRBV3-1/TRBV3-2	TRBJ1-6	once	NA	CASSQDLSQGSSPLHF	TGTGCCAGCAGCCAAGATTTAAGCCAGGGTAGTTCACCCCTCCACTTT
TRBV19	TRBJ2-1	NA	TRBD2	CASSMASGSFNEQFF	TGTGCCAGTAGTATGGCTAGCGGGAGTTTCAATGAGCAGTTCTTC
TRBV7-9	TRBJ2-2	NA	TRBD1	CASRPGQTANTGELFF	TGTGCCAGCAGGCCGGGACAGACAGCGAACACCGGGGAGCTGTTTTTT
TRBV10-3	TRBJ2-3	NA	NA	CAIGRQASTDTQYF	TGTGCCATCGGAAGACAGGCAAGCACAGATACGCAGTATTTT
TRBV5-8	TRBJ2-7	NA	TRBD1	CASSLGQGLYEQYF	TGTGCCAGCAGCTTGGGACAGGGGCTCTACGAGCAGTACTTC
TRBV7-3	TRBJ2-2	few	NA	CASSTRSGELFF	TGTGCCAGCAGCACTCGGTCCGGGGAGCTGTTTTTT
TRBV9	TRBJ2-7	NA	TRBD2	CASSLTSGGAGEQYF	TGTGCCAGCAGCTTGACTAGCGGGGGAGCGGGGGAGCAGTACTTC
TRBV21-1	TRBJ2-7	NA	NA	CATPIGLAVCEQYF	TGTGCCACCCCTATCGGACTAGCCGTTTGCGAGCAGTACTTC
TRBV7-6	TRBJ1-4	NA	NA	CASSLLSNEKLFF	TGTGCCAGCAGCTTACTATCTAATGAAAAACTGTTTTTT
TRBV2	TRBJ1-4	NA	TRBD1	CASSEGQGTNEKLFF	TGTGCCAGCAGTGAAGGACAGGGGACGAATGAAAAACTGTTTTTT
TRBV18	TRBJ2-7	NA	NA	CASSPSSYEQYF	TGTGCCAGCTCACCATCGTCCTACGAGCAGTACTTC
TRBV29-1	TRBJ2-6	NA	NA	CSVTGSSGANVLTF	TGCAGCGTCACAGGGTCCTCTGGGGCCAACGTCCTGACTTTC
TRBV5-6	TRBJ2-7	NA	TRBD1	CASSTSPGQTSSYEQYF	TGTGCCAGCAGCACCTCACCGGGACAGACTTCCTCCTACGAGCAGTACTTC
TRBV29-1	TRBJ1-2	NA	NA	CSVGLDRNYGYTF	TGCAGCGTTGGACTTGACAGAAACTATGGCTACACCTTC
TRBV15	TRBJ1-1	NA	TRBD1	CATSRVQGAPAAFF	TGTGCCACCAGCAGAGTACAGGGGGCCCCTGCGGCTTTCTTT
TRBV30	TRBJ1-5	NA	TRBD1	CAWSDRGIGNQPQHF	TGTGCCTGGTCGGACAGGGGGATTGGCAATCAGCCCCAGCATTTT
TRBV10-3	TRBJ1-2	NA	NA	CAISESRGYGYTF	TGTGCCATCAGTGAGTCGCGGGGGTATGGCTACACCTTC
TRBV25-1	TRBJ1-2	NA	NA	CASSEKPVGGPTNYGYTF	TGTGCCAGCAGTGAAAAGCCGGTAGGAGGGCCCACTAACTATGGCTACACCTTC